This T cell receptor beta chain was obtained from a study of blood T cells in healthy people across ages. V lost 3 bases and J lost 0, with 15 bases in between. CDR1 SGHRS and CDR2 YFSETQ come from the germline V gene. The CDR3 runs 17 residues. At least 7 million PBMCs were isolated per sample. Then a second PCR, running about 6 to 12 cycles, was carried out with a sample-barcoded 5' primer and a J-beta primer mix. Each cDNA molecule, via a template-switch adaptor with 12 random nucleotides, was tagged. Each CDR3 protein gets one entry after TCRdb re-called the 5' RACE reads with MiXCR. The repertoire holds hundreds of thousands of distinct CDR3 sequences, with around 50% as singletons.

This chain connects TRBV5-1 to TRBJ2-2; D uncertain. The sequence came from a man between 40 and 49 years old in good health. Sequencing input: blood. The CDR3 DNA reads as TGCGCCAGCAGCTGGGAAATAGTAGGGACGAACACCGGGGAGCTGTTTTTT. Its protein product is CASSWEIVGTNTGELFF.